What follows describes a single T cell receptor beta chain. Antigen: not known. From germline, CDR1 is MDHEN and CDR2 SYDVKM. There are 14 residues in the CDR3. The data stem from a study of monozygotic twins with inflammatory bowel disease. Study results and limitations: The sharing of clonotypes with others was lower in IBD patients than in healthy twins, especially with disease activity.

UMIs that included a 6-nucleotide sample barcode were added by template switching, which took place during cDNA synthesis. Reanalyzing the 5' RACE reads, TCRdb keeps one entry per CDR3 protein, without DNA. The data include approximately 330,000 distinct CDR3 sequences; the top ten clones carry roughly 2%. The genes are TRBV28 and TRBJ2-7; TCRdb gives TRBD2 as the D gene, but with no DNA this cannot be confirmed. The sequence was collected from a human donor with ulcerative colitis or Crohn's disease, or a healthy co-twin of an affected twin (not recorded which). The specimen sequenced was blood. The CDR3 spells CASSEDSPSYEQYF. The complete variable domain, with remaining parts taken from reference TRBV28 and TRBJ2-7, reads DVKVTQSSRYLVKRTGEKVFLECVQDMDHENMFWYRQDPGLGLRLIYFSYDVKMKEKGDIPEGYSVSREKKERFSLILESASTNQTSMYLCASSEDSPSYEQYFGPGTRLTVT.